This is a list of T cell receptor beta chains from one sample in a study of T cell clonotyping in hematopoietic cell transplantation. Sequencing used immunoSEQ multiplex PCR; TCRdb keeps in-frame clones, though not all of them. This sample carries fewer than 5,000 clones, approximately 96% of them seen once, and the ten largest clones take about 2.5%. The source material was PBMCs, sampled 100 days after allogeneic stem cell transplant. These receptors all stem from a male patient between 40 and 50 years old who had an allogeneic stem cell transplant from a related donor, so the T cells may come from the graft donor. Some clones in this sample may be carry-over from other donors' samples. The CDR3 runs from the conserved cysteine through the conserved F or W. The D gene is left open where the match is weak. The size of a clone is reported for some rows only, either as once, few or many, or as a class for expanded clones.

D gene: NA; clone size: NA; J gene: TRBJ1-2; V gene: TRBV7-2; CDR3 protein: CASSQAASSNYGYTF; CDR3 DNA: TGTGCCAGCAGCCAAGCCGCGTCCAGTAACTATGGCTACACCTTC
D gene: NA; clone size: once; J gene: TRBJ1-6; V gene: TRBV7-9; CDR3 protein: CASSPPRVRDNSPLHF; CDR3 DNA: TGTGCCAGCAGCCCTCCTAGGGTCAGGGACAATTCACCCCTCCACTTT
D gene: TRBD1; clone size: NA; J gene: TRBJ1-1; V gene: TRBV5-1; CDR3 protein: CASSFWTGTEAFF; CDR3 DNA: TGCGCCAGCAGCTTCTGGACAGGGACTGAAGCTTTCTTT
D gene: TRBD1; clone size: NA; J gene: TRBJ1-6; V gene: TRBV5-6; CDR3 protein: CASSWDRALNSPLHF; CDR3 DNA: TGTGCCAGCAGCTGGGACAGAGCCCTAAATTCACCCCTCCACTTT
D gene: NA; clone size: once; J gene: TRBJ2-5; V gene: TRBV4-3; CDR3 protein: CASSQVLYSSKETQYF; CDR3 DNA: TGCGCCAGCAGCCAAGTCCTCTATAGTAGTAAAGAGACCCAGTACTTC
D gene: NA; clone size: NA; J gene: TRBJ1-2; V gene: TRBV4-3; CDR3 protein: CASSKQPRARVNYGYTF; CDR3 DNA: TGCGCCAGCAGCAAACAACCAAGGGCCCGGGTGAACTATGGCTACACCTTC
D gene: TRBD1; clone size: NA; J gene: TRBJ1-2; V gene: TRBV6-5; CDR3 protein: CASRTGGIYGYTF; CDR3 DNA: TGTGCCAGCAGGACAGGGGGCATCTATGGCTACACCTTC
D gene: NA; clone size: NA; J gene: TRBJ1-5; V gene: TRBV9; CDR3 protein: CASSPGETYSNQPQHF; CDR3 DNA: TGTGCCAGCAGCCCAGGGGAGACATATAGCAATCAGCCCCAGCATTTT
D gene: TRBD2; clone size: NA; J gene: TRBJ2-5; V gene: TRBV27; CDR3 protein: CASSLSGTSANQETQYF; CDR3 DNA: TGTGCCAGCAGTTTATCGGGCACTAGCGCCAACCAAGAGACCCAGTACTTC
D gene: NA; clone size: once; J gene: TRBJ1-4; V gene: TRBV18; CDR3 protein: CASSPQRNEKLFF; CDR3 DNA: TGTGCCAGCTCACCGCAGCGTAATGAAAAACTGTTTTTT
D gene: NA; clone size: NA; J gene: TRBJ2-2; V gene: TRBV30; CDR3 protein: CAWKDRTRGGDTGELFF; CDR3 DNA: TGTGCCTGGAAGGACCGTACGAGGGGTGGAGACACCGGGGAGCTGTTTTTT
D gene: NA; clone size: NA; J gene: TRBJ2-7; V gene: TRBV5-1; CDR3 protein: CASSLVGPSYEQYF; CDR3 DNA: TGCGCCAGCAGCTTGGTAGGGCCCTCCTACGAGCAGTACTTC
D gene: NA; clone size: NA; J gene: TRBJ1-1; V gene: TRBV9; CDR3 protein: CASSGFPIGGLSHQAFF; CDR3 DNA: TGTGCCAGCAGCGGATTCCCGATCGGGGGACTCTCCCACCAAGCTTTCTTT
D gene: NA; clone size: NA; J gene: TRBJ2-2; V gene: TRBV11-2; CDR3 protein: CASSPARAGELFF; CDR3 DNA: TGTGCCAGCAGCCCGGCGAGGGCCGGGGAGCTGTTTTTT
D gene: NA; clone size: NA; J gene: TRBJ1-3; V gene: TRBV2; CDR3 protein: CASRDPSGNTIYF; CDR3 DNA: TGTGCCAGCAGGGATCCCTCTGGAAACACCATATATTTT
D gene: NA; clone size: NA; J gene: TRBJ1-5; V gene: TRBV6-6; CDR3 protein: CASTPRGGEYQPQHF; CDR3 DNA: TGTGCCAGCACCCCCCGGGGAGGGGAATATCAGCCCCAGCATTTT
D gene: NA; clone size: NA; J gene: TRBJ2-5; V gene: TRBV5-6; CDR3 protein: CASSLRSRETQYF; CDR3 DNA: TGTGCCAGCAGCTTGCGGAGTCGGGAGACCCAGTACTTC
D gene: NA; clone size: NA; J gene: TRBJ2-1; V gene: TRBV6-1; CDR3 protein: CASSERAWGSLNEQFF; CDR3 DNA: TGTGCCAGCAGTGAAAGGGCCTGGGGTTCACTCAATGAGCAGTTCTTC
D gene: NA; clone size: NA; J gene: TRBJ2-7; V gene: TRBV2; CDR3 protein: CASKQGPYEQYF; CDR3 DNA: TGTGCCAGCAAACAGGGCCCCTACGAGCAGTACTTC
D gene: NA; clone size: NA; J gene: TRBJ2-1; V gene: TRBV29-1; CDR3 protein: CSVDGLGGAGNEQFF; CDR3 DNA: TGCAGCGTTGATGGCCTAGGGGGAGCAGGCAATGAGCAGTTCTTC
D gene: NA; clone size: NA; J gene: TRBJ2-3; V gene: TRBV11-3; CDR3 protein: CASSLSHGYSTDTQYF; CDR3 DNA: TGTGCCAGCAGCTTATCACACGGCTATAGCACAGATACGCAGTATTTT
D gene: TRBD2; clone size: NA; J gene: TRBJ2-1; V gene: TRBV10-3; CDR3 protein: CAISEYAGDAYNEQFF; CDR3 DNA: TGTGCCATCAGTGAGTATGCGGGAGATGCTTACAATGAGCAGTTCTTC
D gene: NA; clone size: NA; J gene: TRBJ2-3; V gene: TRBV27; CDR3 protein: CASSFIYGEIEDTQYF; CDR3 DNA: TGTGCCAGCAGTTTCATTTACGGGGAGATCGAAGATACGCAGTATTTT
D gene: TRBD1; clone size: NA; J gene: TRBJ2-7; V gene: TRBV4-1; CDR3 protein: CASSLRLRGQGYEQYF; CDR3 DNA: TGCGCCAGCAGCCTAAGGCTAAGGGGACAGGGCTACGAGCAGTACTTC
D gene: NA; clone size: NA; J gene: TRBJ2-3; V gene: TRBV7-9; CDR3 protein: CASSLRGADTQYF; CDR3 DNA: TGTGCCAGCAGCTTAAGGGGGGCAGATACGCAGTATTTT
D gene: NA; clone size: NA; J gene: TRBJ1-3; V gene: TRBV7-9; CDR3 protein: CASSLGGNTIYF; CDR3 DNA: TGTGCCAGCAGCCTCGGGGGGAACACCATATATTTT